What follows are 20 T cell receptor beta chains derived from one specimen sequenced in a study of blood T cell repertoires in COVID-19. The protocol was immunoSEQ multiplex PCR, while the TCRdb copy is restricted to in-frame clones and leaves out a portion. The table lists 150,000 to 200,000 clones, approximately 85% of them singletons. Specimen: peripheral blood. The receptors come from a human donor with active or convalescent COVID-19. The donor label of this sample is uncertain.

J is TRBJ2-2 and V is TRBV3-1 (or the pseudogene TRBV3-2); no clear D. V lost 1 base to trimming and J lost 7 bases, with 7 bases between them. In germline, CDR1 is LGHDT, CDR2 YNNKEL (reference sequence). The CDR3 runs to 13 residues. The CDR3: CASSQGDVGELFF. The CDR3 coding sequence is TGTGCCAGCAGCCAAGGAGATGTCGGGGAGCTGTTTTTT.

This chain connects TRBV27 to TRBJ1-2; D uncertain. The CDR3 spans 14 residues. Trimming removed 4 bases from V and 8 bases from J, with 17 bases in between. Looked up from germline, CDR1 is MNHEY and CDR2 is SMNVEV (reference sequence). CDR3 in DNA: TGTGCCAGCAGTTGGGCCAGCTCCTATGGAGGCTACACCTTC. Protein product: CASSWASSYGGYTF.

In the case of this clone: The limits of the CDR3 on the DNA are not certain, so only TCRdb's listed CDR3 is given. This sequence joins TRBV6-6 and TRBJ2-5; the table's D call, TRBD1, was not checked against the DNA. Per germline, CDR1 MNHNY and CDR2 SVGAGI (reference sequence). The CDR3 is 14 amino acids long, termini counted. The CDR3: CASSSSTGGETQYF.

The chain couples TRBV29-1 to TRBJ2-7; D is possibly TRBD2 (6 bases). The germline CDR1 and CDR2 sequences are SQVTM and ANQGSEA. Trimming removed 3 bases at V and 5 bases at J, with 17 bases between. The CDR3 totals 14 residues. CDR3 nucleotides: TGCAGCGTTGAGGGCCCCTCCGGGAGAAACGAGCAGTACTTC. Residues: CSVEGPSGRNEQYF.

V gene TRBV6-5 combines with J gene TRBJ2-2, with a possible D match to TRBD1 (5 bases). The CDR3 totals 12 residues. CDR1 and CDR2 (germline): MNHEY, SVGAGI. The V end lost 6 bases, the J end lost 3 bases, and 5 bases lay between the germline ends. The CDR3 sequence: CASRTDTGELFF. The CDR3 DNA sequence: TGTGCCAGCAGGACAGACACCGGGGAGCTGTTTTTT.

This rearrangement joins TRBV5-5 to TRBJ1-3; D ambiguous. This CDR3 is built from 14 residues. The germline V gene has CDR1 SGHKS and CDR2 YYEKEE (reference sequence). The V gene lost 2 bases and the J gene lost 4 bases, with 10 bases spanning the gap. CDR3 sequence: CASSFWGAGNTIYF. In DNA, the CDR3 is TGTGCCAGCAGCTTTTGGGGAGCCGGAAACACCATATATTTT.

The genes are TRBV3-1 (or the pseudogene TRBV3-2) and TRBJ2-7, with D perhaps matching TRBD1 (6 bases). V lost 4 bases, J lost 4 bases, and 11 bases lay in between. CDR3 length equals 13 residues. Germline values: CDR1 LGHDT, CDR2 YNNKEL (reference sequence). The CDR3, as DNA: TGTGCCAGCAGCCCTCTGGACAGATACGAGCAGTACTTC. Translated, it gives CASSPLDRYEQYF.

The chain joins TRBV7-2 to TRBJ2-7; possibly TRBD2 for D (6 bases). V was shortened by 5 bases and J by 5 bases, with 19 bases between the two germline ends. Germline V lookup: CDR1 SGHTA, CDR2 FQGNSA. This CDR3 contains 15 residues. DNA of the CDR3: TGTGCCAGCAGCCCGGAAACGGGGGTCCGCCACGAGCAGTACTTC. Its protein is CASSPETGVRHEQYF.

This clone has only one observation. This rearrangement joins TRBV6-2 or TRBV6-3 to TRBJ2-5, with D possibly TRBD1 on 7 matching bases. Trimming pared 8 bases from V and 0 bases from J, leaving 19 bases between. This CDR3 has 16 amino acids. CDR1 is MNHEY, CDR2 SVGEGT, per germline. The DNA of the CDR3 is TGTGCCAGCCGCCTGAGGGGGCGCGGGGACCAAGAGACCCAGTACTTC. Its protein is CASRLRGRGDQETQYF.

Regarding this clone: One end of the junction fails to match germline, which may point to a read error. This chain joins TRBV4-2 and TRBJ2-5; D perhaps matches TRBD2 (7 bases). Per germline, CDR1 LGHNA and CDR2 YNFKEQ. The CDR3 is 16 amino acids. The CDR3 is CASSEETGGVKETQYF. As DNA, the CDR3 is TGTGCCAGCAGCGAAGAGACGGGGGGCGTGAAAGAGACCCAGTACTTC.

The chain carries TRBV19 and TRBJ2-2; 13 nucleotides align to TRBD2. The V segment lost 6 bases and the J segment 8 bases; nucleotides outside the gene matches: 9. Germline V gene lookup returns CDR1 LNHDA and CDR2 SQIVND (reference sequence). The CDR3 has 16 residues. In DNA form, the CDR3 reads TGTGCCAGTAGGGTCGGACTAGCGGGAGTAGCTGGGGAGCTGTTTTTT. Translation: CASRVGLAGVAGELFF.

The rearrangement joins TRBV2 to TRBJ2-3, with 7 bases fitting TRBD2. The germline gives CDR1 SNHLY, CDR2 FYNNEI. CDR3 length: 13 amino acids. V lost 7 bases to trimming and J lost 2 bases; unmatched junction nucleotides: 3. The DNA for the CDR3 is TGTGCCAGCAAAAGCGGGAACACAGATACGCAGTATTTT. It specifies CASKSGNTDTQYF.

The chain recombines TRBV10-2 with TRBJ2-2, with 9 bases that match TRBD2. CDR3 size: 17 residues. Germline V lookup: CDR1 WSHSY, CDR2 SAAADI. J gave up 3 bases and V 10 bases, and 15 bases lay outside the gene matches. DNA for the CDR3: TGCGCCATCCGGGGGGCTAGCGGGGACTTCTACACCGGGGAGCTGTTTTTT. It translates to CAIRGASGDFYTGELFF.

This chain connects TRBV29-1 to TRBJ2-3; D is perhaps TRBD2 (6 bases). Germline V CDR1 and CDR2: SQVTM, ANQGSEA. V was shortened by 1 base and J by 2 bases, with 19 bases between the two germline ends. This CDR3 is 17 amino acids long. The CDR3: CSVEGRRAGKYTDTQYF. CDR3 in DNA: TGCAGCGTTGAAGGTCGGAGGGCGGGAAAATACACAGATACGCAGTATTTT.

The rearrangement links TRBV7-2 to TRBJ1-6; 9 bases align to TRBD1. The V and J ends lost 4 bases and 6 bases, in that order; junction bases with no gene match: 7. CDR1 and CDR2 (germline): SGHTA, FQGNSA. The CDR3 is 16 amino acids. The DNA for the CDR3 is TGTGCCAGCAGCTCCCGACAGGGGGAGATTAATTCACCCCTCCACTTT. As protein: CASSSRQGEINSPLHF.

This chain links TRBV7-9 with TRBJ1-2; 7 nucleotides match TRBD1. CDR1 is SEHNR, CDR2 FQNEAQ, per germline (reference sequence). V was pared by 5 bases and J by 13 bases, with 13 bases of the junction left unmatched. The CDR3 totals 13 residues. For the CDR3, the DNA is TGTGCCAGCAGCCAAGGTGCCGACAGGGTTGGCACCTTC. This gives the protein CASSQGADRVGTF.

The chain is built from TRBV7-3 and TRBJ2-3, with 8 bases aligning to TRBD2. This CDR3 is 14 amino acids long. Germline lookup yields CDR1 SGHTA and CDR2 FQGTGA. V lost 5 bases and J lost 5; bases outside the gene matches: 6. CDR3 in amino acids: CASSPSGGEDTQYF. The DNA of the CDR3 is TGTGCCAGCAGCCCGAGCGGGGGTGAAGATACGCAGTATTTT.

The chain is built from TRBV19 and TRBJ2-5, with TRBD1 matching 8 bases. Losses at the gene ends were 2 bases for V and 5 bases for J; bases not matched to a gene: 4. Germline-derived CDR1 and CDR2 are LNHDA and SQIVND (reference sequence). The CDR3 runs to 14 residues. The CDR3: CASSINRGSETQYF. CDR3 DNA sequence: TGTGCCAGTAGTATAAACAGGGGGTCGGAGACCCAGTACTTC.

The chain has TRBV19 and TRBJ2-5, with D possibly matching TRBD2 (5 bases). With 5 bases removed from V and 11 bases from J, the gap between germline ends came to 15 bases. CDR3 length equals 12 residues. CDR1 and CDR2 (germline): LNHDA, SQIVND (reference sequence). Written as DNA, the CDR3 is TGTGCCAGTAGTCCAGACTCCGTAGCGCAGTACTTC. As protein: CASSPDSVAQYF. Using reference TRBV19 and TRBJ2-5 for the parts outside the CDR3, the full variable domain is DGGITQSPKYLFRKEGQNVTLSCEQNLNHDAMYWYRQDPGQGLRLIYYSQIVNDFQKGDIAEGYSVSREKKESFPLTVTSAQKNPTAFYLCASSPDSVAQYFGPGTRLLVL.

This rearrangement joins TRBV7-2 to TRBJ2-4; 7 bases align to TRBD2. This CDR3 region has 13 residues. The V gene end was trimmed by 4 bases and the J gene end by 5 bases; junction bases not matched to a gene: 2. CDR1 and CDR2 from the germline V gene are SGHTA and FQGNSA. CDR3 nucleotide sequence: TGTGCCAGCAGCTGGACTAGAGAAAACATTCAGTACTTC. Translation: CASSWTRENIQYF. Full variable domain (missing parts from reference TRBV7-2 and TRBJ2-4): GAGVSQSPSNKVTEKGKDVELRCDPISGHTALYWYRQSLGQGLEFLIYFQGNSAPDKSGLPSDRFSAERTGGSVSTLTIQRTQQEDSAVYLCASSWTRENIQYFGAGTRLSVL.